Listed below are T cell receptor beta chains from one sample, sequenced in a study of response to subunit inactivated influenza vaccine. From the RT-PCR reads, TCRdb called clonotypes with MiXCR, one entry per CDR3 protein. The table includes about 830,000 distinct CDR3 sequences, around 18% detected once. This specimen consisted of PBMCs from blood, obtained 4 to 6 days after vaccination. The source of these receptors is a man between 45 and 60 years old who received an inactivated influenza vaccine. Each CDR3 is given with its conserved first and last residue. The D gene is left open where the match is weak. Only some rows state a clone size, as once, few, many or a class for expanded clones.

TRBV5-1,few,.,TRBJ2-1,CASSLGQAAGEQFF,TGCGCCAGCAGCCTGGGTCAGGCAGCTGGGGAGCAGTTCTTC
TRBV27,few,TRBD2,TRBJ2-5,CASSFLALAGGRSKTQYF,TGTGCCAGCAGTTTTCTTGCCCTAGCGGGAGGGCGATCGAAGACCCAGTACTTC
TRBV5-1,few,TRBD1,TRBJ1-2,CASSLDGTGPYGYTF,TGCGCCAGCAGCTTGGATGGGACAGGGCCCTATGGCTACACCTTC
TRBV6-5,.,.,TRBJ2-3,CASRDTGDTQYF,TGTGCCAGCAGGGACACAGGAGATACGCAGTATTTT
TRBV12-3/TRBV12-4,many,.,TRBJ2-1,CASSLVGNGYNEQFF,TGTGCCAGCAGTTTAGTCGGGAATGGGTACAATGAGCAGTTCTTC
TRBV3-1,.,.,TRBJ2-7,CASSQGQTRTSGEQYF,TGTGCCAGCAGCCAAGGTCAGACAAGGACCTCCGGCGAGCAGTACTTC
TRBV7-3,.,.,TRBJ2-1,CASSVGTSKGDEQFF,TGTGCCAGCAGCGTCGGGACTTCGAAGGGAGATGAGCAGTTCTTC
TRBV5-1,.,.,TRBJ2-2,CASSRRVRGTLNTGELFF,TGCGCCAGCAGCAGAAGGGTTCGGGGGACCTTAAACACCGGGGAGCTGTTTTTT
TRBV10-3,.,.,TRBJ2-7,CAISDSGSYEQYF,TGTGCCATCAGTGACTCCGGGAGCTACGAGCAGTACTTC
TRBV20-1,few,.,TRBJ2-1,CSASLGTKYNEQFF,TGCAGTGCTAGTTTGGGGACCAAGTACAATGAGCAGTTCTTC
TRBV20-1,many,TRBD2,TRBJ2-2,CSAWEGRRGDTGELFF,TGCAGTGCGTGGGAGGGACGTCGGGGGGACACCGGGGAGCTGTTTTTT
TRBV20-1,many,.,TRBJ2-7,CSARETMSYEQYF,TGCAGTGCTAGAGAAACCATGTCCTACGAGCAGTACTTC
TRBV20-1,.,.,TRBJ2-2,CSASQTGELFF,TGCAGTGCTAGCCAAACCGGGGAGCTGTTTTTT
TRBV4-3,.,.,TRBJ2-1,CASSPAGGGFNEQFF,TGCGCCAGCAGTCCAGCAGGGGGAGGCTTTAATGAGCAGTTCTTC
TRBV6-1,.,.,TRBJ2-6,CASRKLSGANVLTF,TGTGCCAGCAGAAAGCTCTCTGGGGCCAACGTCCTGACTTTC
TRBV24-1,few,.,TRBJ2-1,CATSDPDTYSYNEQFF,TGTGCCACCAGTGATCCGGACACCTACTCCTACAATGAGCAGTTCTTC
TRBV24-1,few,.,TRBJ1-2,CATSDLEQNYGYTF,TGTGCCACCAGTGATTTAGAACAGAACTATGGCTACACCTTC
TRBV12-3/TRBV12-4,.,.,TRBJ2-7,CASSFREWRAYEQYF,TGTGCCAGCAGTTTTCGGGAATGGCGAGCCTACGAGCAGTACTTC
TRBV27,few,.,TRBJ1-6,CASSPHVKGTPLHF,TGTGCCAGCAGTCCTCACGTTAAGGGGACACCCCTCCACTTT
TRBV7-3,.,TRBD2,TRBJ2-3,CASSLTGTRSTDTQYF,TGTGCCAGCAGCTTAACCGGGACTAGGAGCACAGATACGCAGTATTTT
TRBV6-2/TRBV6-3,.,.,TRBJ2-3,CAISHGEGTDTQYF,TGTGCCATTTCACACGGGGAGGGCACAGATACGCAGTATTTT
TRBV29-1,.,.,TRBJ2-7,CSVFTSRDIWTYEQYF,TGCAGCGTTTTTACGTCTCGGGACATATGGACCTACGAGCAGTACTTC
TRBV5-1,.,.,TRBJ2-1,CASSLDAPKYNEQFF,TGCGCCAGCAGCTTGGACGCGCCCAAATACAATGAGCAGTTCTTC
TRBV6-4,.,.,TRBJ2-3,CASSDPSGADTQYF,TGTGCCAGCAGTGACCCTTCGGGGGCAGATACGCAGTATTTT